These T cell receptor beta chains were read from a single sample in a study of control samples from healthy donors and cancer patients. Assay used: immunoSEQ multiplex PCR; TCRdb lists only in-frame clones, some missing. The sample gives 80,000 or so clones, around 94% of which show up once; more than 5.5% is in the top ten. Sequencing was carried out using blood. The source is a woman in her thirties or forties in good health. The CDR3 runs from the conserved cysteine through the conserved F or W. The D gene is left open where the match is weak. Rows may omit the clone size; those that give it use once, few, many or a size class.

J: TRBJ2-3; V: TRBV4-3; D: TRBD2; size: -; DNA: TGCGCCAGCAGCCAGACGGCTCGCGCGGGGGGAGCGGATACGCAGTATTTT; CDR3: CASSQTARAGGADTQYF
J: TRBJ2-3; V: TRBV19; D: TRBD2; size: -; DNA: TGTGCCAGTAGTCGGACTAGCGGGGGGGGCACAGATACGCAGTATTTT; CDR3: CASSRTSGGGTDTQYF
J: TRBJ2-1; V: TRBV11-2; D: -; size: -; DNA: TGTGCCAGCAGCCCCCAGTCCCTAGCAGGTGAGCAGTTCTTC; CDR3: CASSPQSLAGEQFF
J: TRBJ1-4; V: TRBV7-8; D: TRBD1; size: few; DNA: TGTGCCAGCAGCTTAGCGGGGGGGACAGGAGATCCTGAAAAACTGTTTTTT; CDR3: CASSLAGGTGDPEKLFF
J: TRBJ2-7; V: TRBV6-6; D: -; size: once; DNA: TGTGCCAGCACCTTATCCCCTTCCGGGGAGCAGTACTTC; CDR3: CASTLSPSGEQYF
J: TRBJ2-7; V: TRBV28; D: TRBD1; size: -; DNA: TGTGCCAGCACCCTTGGAGACAGGGATAGGGAGCAGTACTTC; CDR3: CASTLGDRDREQYF
J: TRBJ1-2; V: TRBV28; D: -; size: -; DNA: TGTGCCAGCAGGGTGGGAAGTGGGGCTTATGGCTACACCTTC; CDR3: CASRVGSGAYGYTF
J: TRBJ1-5; V: TRBV19; D: -; size: -; DNA: TGTGCCAGTAGTACGGGGACAAATAGCAATCAGCCCCAGCATTTT; CDR3: CASSTGTNSNQPQHF
J: TRBJ2-7; V: TRBV5-6; D: -; size: -; DNA: TGTGCCAGCAGCTTGTGGCAGCCTTTCTACGAGCAGTACTTC; CDR3: CASSLWQPFYEQYF
J: TRBJ1-1; V: TRBV6-5; D: -; size: -; DNA: TGTGCCAGCACAGAACAGGGCTTTACGAACACTGAAGCTTTCTTT; CDR3: CASTEQGFTNTEAFF
J: TRBJ2-5; V: TRBV14; D: -; size: -; DNA: TGTGCCAGCAGCCAATCAAGGGCAGGGGTGGAGACCCAGTACTTC; CDR3: CASSQSRAGVETQYF
J: TRBJ1-5; V: TRBV28; D: -; size: -; DNA: TGTGCCAGCAGTTTATATCAGCCCCAGCATTTT; CDR3: CASSLYQPQHF
J: TRBJ1-4; V: TRBV11-2; D: TRBD1; size: -; DNA: TGTGCCAGCAGCTACGGACAGGGGAATGAAAAACTGTTTTTT; CDR3: CASSYGQGNEKLFF
J: TRBJ1-1; V: TRBV19; D: -; size: -; DNA: TGTGCCAGTAGTATCGGACAGCGCGCTGAAGCTTTCTTT; CDR3: CASSIGQRAEAFF
J: TRBJ2-1; V: TRBV25-1; D: -; size: -; DNA: TGTGCCAGCAGTGAATATGGAATTCGAAGGGATGAGCAGTTCTTC; CDR3: CASSEYGIRRDEQFF
J: TRBJ1-2; V: TRBV6-5; D: -; size: few; DNA: TGTGCCAGCAGTTACGGACTGAAGCTCGGGCACACCTTC; CDR3: CASSYGLKLGHTF
J: TRBJ1-5; V: TRBV15; D: -; size: -; DNA: TGTGCCACCAGCAGCAGTGTAAACAATCAGCCCCAGCATTTT; CDR3: CATSSSVNNQPQHF
J: TRBJ1-6; V: TRBV12-3/TRBV12-4; D: -; size: -; DNA: TGTGCCAGCAGTGTCTCCTATAATTCACCCCTCCACTTT; CDR3: CASSVSYNSPLHF
J: TRBJ1-3; V: TRBV20-1; D: -; size: -; DNA: TGCAGTGCTAGTGGGACGGACTCTGGAAACACCATATATTTT; CDR3: CSASGTDSGNTIYF
J: TRBJ1-2; V: TRBV19; D: TRBD1; size: -; DNA: TGTGCCAGTAGTATCGACAGGGTGCTGCCTAACTATGGCTACACCTTC; CDR3: CASSIDRVLPNYGYTF
J: TRBJ1-3; V: TRBV24-1; D: -; size: -; DNA: TGTGCCGCCAACATCGCGTGCAGGGCCTTAAACACCATATATTTT; CDR3: CAANIACRALNTIYF
J: TRBJ1-5; V: TRBV11-3; D: -; size: -; DNA: TGTGCCAGCAGCTTATGTCTTTGGCAGGATGGCAATCAGCCCCAGCATTTT; CDR3: CASSLCLWQDGNQPQHF
J: TRBJ1-1; V: TRBV13; D: -; size: -; DNA: TGTGCCAGCAGCTTCGGACTGAACACTGAAGCTTTCTTT; CDR3: CASSFGLNTEAFF
J: TRBJ1-2; V: TRBV28; D: -; size: -; DNA: TGTGCCAGCAGTTTGGGGGGGCGTAATGGCTACACCTTC; CDR3: CASSLGGRNGYTF
J: TRBJ2-5; V: TRBV12-3/TRBV12-4; D: TRBD2; size: once; DNA: TGTGCCAGCAGCGGGGGGGAGACCCAGTACTTC; CDR3: CASSGGETQYF
J: TRBJ2-1; V: TRBV10-3; D: TRBD2; size: -; DNA: TGTGCCACCCGACTAGCGGGGGCCACCAATGAGCAGTTCTTC; CDR3: CATRLAGATNEQFF
J: TRBJ1-1; V: TRBV4-2; D: -; size: -; DNA: TGTGCCAGCAGAGGTAGCGAGGGGGGTTACACTGAAGCTTTCTTT; CDR3: CASRGSEGGYTEAFF
J: TRBJ2-2; V: TRBV9; D: -; size: once; DNA: TGTGCCAGCAGCGTAAATCCAGGGATCGGGGAGCTGTTTTTT; CDR3: CASSVNPGIGELFF
J: TRBJ1-5; V: TRBV28; D: -; size: once; DNA: TGTGCCAGCATGAGGGGTGAACAGCCCCAGCATTTT; CDR3: CASMRGEQPQHF
J: TRBJ2-5; V: TRBV19; D: -; size: -; DNA: TGTGCCAGTAGTATAGCCAGGGTCCAAGAGACCCAGTACTTC; CDR3: CASSIARVQETQYF
J: TRBJ2-5; V: TRBV2; D: TRBD1; size: -; DNA: TGTGCCAGCAGTGGGACAGGGTATAACCAGTACTTC; CDR3: CASSGTGYNQYF
J: TRBJ2-1; V: TRBV3-1/TRBV3-2; D: TRBD2; size: -; DNA: TGTGCCAGCAGCGCCGGGACTAGCGGCCTCTACAATGAGCAGTTCTTC; CDR3: CASSAGTSGLYNEQFF
J: TRBJ1-3; V: TRBV4-1; D: -; size: once; DNA: TGCGCCAGCAGCCAAGATAGAGGATTCTCTGGAAACACCATATATTTT; CDR3: CASSQDRGFSGNTIYF
J: TRBJ1-3; V: TRBV7-6; D: TRBD1; size: once; DNA: TGTGCCAGCAGCAACAGGGGGCTCTCTGGAAACACCATATATTTT; CDR3: CASSNRGLSGNTIYF
J: TRBJ2-7; V: TRBV5-1; D: -; size: few; DNA: TGCGCCAGCAGCACCTTGACCGGACAGACCTACGAGCAGTACTTC; CDR3: CASSTLTGQTYEQYF
J: TRBJ2-6; V: TRBV5-4; D: -; size: -; DNA: TGTGCCAGCACCCTAGACGGCCCCGGGGCCAACGTCCTGACTTTC; CDR3: CASTLDGPGANVLTF
J: TRBJ2-2; V: TRBV11-3; D: -; size: -; DNA: TGTGCCAGCAGCTTAGGAACGGCGAACACCGGGGAGCTGTTTTTT; CDR3: CASSLGTANTGELFF
J: TRBJ2-3; V: TRBV6-1; D: -; size: few; DNA: TGTGCCAGCAGTGAAAAGAACCTCCGGCGGGGTACGCAGTATTTT; CDR3: CASSEKNLRRGTQYF
J: TRBJ1-2; V: TRBV18; D: -; size: once; DNA: TGTGCCAGCTCACCAGATTCCGGGACACCGCGCGGCTACACCTTC; CDR3: CASSPDSGTPRGYTF
J: TRBJ2-3; V: TRBV6-2/TRBV6-3; D: -; size: -; DNA: TGTGCCAGCAGTTACTCAGGCTTCACAGATACGCAGTATTTT; CDR3: CASSYSGFTDTQYF
J: TRBJ1-5; V: TRBV3-1/TRBV3-2; D: -; size: -; DNA: TGTGCCAGCAGCCTGGCAGCAAATCAGCCCCAGCATTTT; CDR3: CASSLAANQPQHF
J: TRBJ2-7; V: TRBV2; D: TRBD1; size: -; DNA: TGTGCCAGCAAATGGGACAGGGTTTCCTACGAGCAGTACTTC; CDR3: CASKWDRVSYEQYF
J: TRBJ2-1; V: TRBV18; D: -; size: -; DNA: TGTGCCAGCTCACCCCGGACGCCCGTGAGCTCCTACAATGAGCAGTTCTTC; CDR3: CASSPRTPVSSYNEQFF
J: TRBJ1-1; V: TRBV5-6; D: -; size: -; DNA: TGTGCCAGCAGCCCGGCGGGAGGGCAGAACACTGAAGCTTTCTTT; CDR3: CASSPAGGQNTEAFF
J: TRBJ1-6; V: TRBV7-9; D: -; size: -; DNA: TGTGCCAGCAGCCCGTGGGCACTAGGGAGTTCACCCCTCCACTTT; CDR3: CASSPWALGSSPLHF
J: TRBJ2-3; V: TRBV27; D: TRBD2; size: -; DNA: TGTGCCAGCAGTTTACGAGGGACTAGCGGGGGGACAGATACGCAGTATTTT; CDR3: CASSLRGTSGGTDTQYF
J: TRBJ2-3; V: TRBV20-1; D: -; size: few; DNA: TGCAGTGCTAGAGTGGGAGATACGCAGTATTTT; CDR3: CSARVGDTQYF
J: TRBJ2-2; V: TRBV3-1/TRBV3-2; D: -; size: -; DNA: TGTGCCAGCAGCCCCTACTCAAACACCGGGGAGCTGTTTTTT; CDR3: CASSPYSNTGELFF
J: TRBJ2-2; V: TRBV6-5; D: -; size: once; DNA: TGTGCCACCCACTTCACCGGGGAGCTGTTTTTT; CDR3: CATHFTGELFF
J: TRBJ1-1; V: TRBV19; D: -; size: -; DNA: TGTGCCAGCAGCCGATGGAACACTGAAGCTTTCTTT; CDR3: CASSRWNTEAFF
J: TRBJ2-7; V: TRBV28; D: TRBD2; size: -; DNA: TGTGCCAGCAGTTTAAATGGGAGGGCGTCCGAGCAGTACTTC; CDR3: CASSLNGRASEQYF